These T cell receptor beta chains were read from a single sample in a study of tumor-infiltrating lymphocytes in localized non-small cell lung cancer. Method: immunoSEQ multiplex PCR; TCRdb's copy keeps in-frame clones and lacks some. In the table there are about 12,000 clones, 65% to 85% of which are singletons. What was sequenced was lung tumor tissue. Every receptor here comes from a human donor with non-small cell lung cancer. CDR3s include the opening cysteine and the closing phenylalanine or tryptophan. Each record gives: CDR3 length, V gene, clone size, J gene, D gene, CDR3 protein, CDR3 DNA. The D gene is left open where the match is weak. The listing skips clone size in some rows; elsewhere it reads once, few, many or a size class.

cdr3_length: 16; v_call: TRBV15; clone_size: NA; j_call: TRBJ1-4; d_call: NA; cdr3_aa: CATSRGRGATNEKLFF; cdr3_nt: TGTGCCACCAGCAGAGGGCGGGGAGCAACTAATGAAAAACTGTTTTTT
cdr3_length: 14; v_call: TRBV18; clone_size: NA; j_call: TRBJ2-1; d_call: NA; cdr3_aa: CASSPPGGVNEQFF; cdr3_nt: TGTGCCAGCTCACCACCGGGGGGCGTGAATGAGCAGTTCTTC
cdr3_length: 14; v_call: TRBV7-6; clone_size: few; j_call: TRBJ1-1; d_call: TRBD1; cdr3_aa: CASSSNRGDTEAFF; cdr3_nt: TGTGCCAGCAGCTCGAACAGGGGGGACACTGAAGCTTTCTTT
cdr3_length: 17; v_call: TRBV6-1; clone_size: NA; j_call: TRBJ1-4; d_call: TRBD1; cdr3_aa: CASREKATGVRGEKLFF; cdr3_nt: TGTGCCAGCAGGGAAAAAGCCACAGGGGTGAGGGGTGAAAAACTGTTTTTT
cdr3_length: 17; v_call: TRBV7-2; clone_size: once; j_call: TRBJ1-5; d_call: TRBD1; cdr3_aa: CASSLAGDRVIRQPQHF; cdr3_nt: TGTGCCAGCAGCTTAGCCGGGGACAGGGTAATACGTCAGCCCCAGCATTTT
cdr3_length: 14; v_call: TRBV19; clone_size: NA; j_call: TRBJ1-5; d_call: NA; cdr3_aa: CASSIERGNQPQHF; cdr3_nt: TGTGCCAGTAGTATTGAGCGCGGCAATCAGCCCCAGCATTTT
cdr3_length: 13; v_call: TRBV10-2; clone_size: NA; j_call: TRBJ2-5; d_call: NA; cdr3_aa: CASSRNPRETQYF; cdr3_nt: TGCGCCAGCAGCCGGAACCCCCGGGAGACCCAGTACTTC
cdr3_length: 16; v_call: TRBV5-6; clone_size: NA; j_call: TRBJ2-3; d_call: TRBD2; cdr3_aa: CASSPGLAGFADTQYF; cdr3_nt: TGTGCCAGCAGCCCCGGACTAGCCGGGTTTGCTGATACGCAGTATTTT
cdr3_length: 12; v_call: TRBV30; clone_size: NA; j_call: TRBJ2-7; d_call: TRBD1; cdr3_aa: CAWKDRGYEQYF; cdr3_nt: TGTGCCTGGAAAGACAGGGGCTACGAGCAGTACTTC
cdr3_length: 13; v_call: TRBV5-1; clone_size: few; j_call: TRBJ1-5; d_call: NA; cdr3_aa: CASSWDSNQPQHF; cdr3_nt: TGCGCCAGCAGCTGGGATAGCAATCAGCCCCAGCATTTT
cdr3_length: 11; v_call: TRBV19; clone_size: once; j_call: TRBJ2-5; d_call: NA; cdr3_aa: CASSMEETQYF; cdr3_nt: TGTGCCAGTAGTATGGAGGAGACCCAGTACTTC
cdr3_length: 15; v_call: TRBV5-5; clone_size: NA; j_call: TRBJ2-3; d_call: NA; cdr3_aa: CASSPGGQGSDTQYF; cdr3_nt: TGTGCCAGCAGCCCGGGAGGACAGGGATCAGATACGCAGTATTTT
cdr3_length: 14; v_call: TRBV9; clone_size: few; j_call: TRBJ2-7; d_call: TRBD2; cdr3_aa: CASSVGGGLYEQYF; cdr3_nt: TGTGCCAGCAGCGTAGGGGGAGGGCTCTACGAGCAGTACTTC
cdr3_length: 16; v_call: TRBV5-4; clone_size: NA; j_call: TRBJ1-1; d_call: TRBD1; cdr3_aa: CASSPGQGRGSTEAFF; cdr3_nt: TGTGCCAGCAGCCCGGGACAGGGGCGAGGAAGCACTGAAGCTTTCTTT
cdr3_length: 16; v_call: TRBV7-9; clone_size: NA; j_call: TRBJ1-1; d_call: TRBD1; cdr3_aa: CASSSTGGAGNTEAFF; cdr3_nt: TGTGCCAGCAGTTCAACAGGGGGCGCAGGGAACACTGAAGCTTTCTTT
cdr3_length: 16; v_call: TRBV27; clone_size: NA; j_call: TRBJ2-1; d_call: TRBD1; cdr3_aa: CASSSPTGTGNNEQFF; cdr3_nt: TGTGCCAGCAGTTCGCCGACCGGGACAGGGAACAATGAGCAGTTCTTC
cdr3_length: 14; v_call: TRBV5-5; clone_size: NA; j_call: TRBJ1-5; d_call: NA; cdr3_aa: CASSTTGPGQPQHF; cdr3_nt: TGTGCCAGCAGCACCACAGGGCCGGGTCAGCCCCAGCATTTT
cdr3_length: 12; v_call: TRBV6-5; clone_size: NA; j_call: TRBJ2-5; d_call: NA; cdr3_aa: CASSRDTQTQYF; cdr3_nt: TGTGCCAGCAGCCGGGACACACAGACCCAGTACTTC
cdr3_length: 14; v_call: TRBV11-3; clone_size: NA; j_call: TRBJ2-3; d_call: TRBD2; cdr3_aa: CASSLTSGTDTQYF; cdr3_nt: TGTGCCAGCAGCCTGACTAGCGGCACAGATACGCAGTATTTT
cdr3_length: 11; v_call: TRBV29-1; clone_size: NA; j_call: TRBJ1-1; d_call: NA; cdr3_aa: CSVRTNTEAFF; cdr3_nt: TGCAGCGTCAGGACTAACACTGAAGCTTTCTTT
cdr3_length: 15; v_call: TRBV11-2; clone_size: NA; j_call: TRBJ1-4; d_call: NA; cdr3_aa: CASSLVGSTGEKLFF; cdr3_nt: TGTGCCAGCAGCTTAGTGGGCTCCACGGGGGAAAAACTGTTTTTT
cdr3_length: 13; v_call: TRBV30; clone_size: NA; j_call: TRBJ1-2; d_call: NA; cdr3_aa: CAWRPRSNYGYTF; cdr3_nt: TGTGCCTGGCGGCCCCGTTCTAACTATGGCTACACCTTC
cdr3_length: 14; v_call: TRBV19; clone_size: few; j_call: TRBJ1-2; d_call: NA; cdr3_aa: CASSGGTSNYGYTF; cdr3_nt: TGTGCCAGTAGTGGGGGGACCTCTAACTATGGCTACACCTTC
cdr3_length: 13; v_call: TRBV11-3; clone_size: NA; j_call: TRBJ2-2; d_call: TRBD2; cdr3_aa: CASSSGLAGELFF; cdr3_nt: TGTGCCAGCAGCTCGGGACTAGCAGGGGAGCTGTTTTTT
cdr3_length: 12; v_call: TRBV29-1; clone_size: once; j_call: TRBJ1-2; d_call: NA; cdr3_aa: CSAGDPVGGYTF; cdr3_nt: TGCAGCGCCGGGGACCCGGTCGGTGGCTACACCTTC
cdr3_length: 13; v_call: TRBV5-6; clone_size: NA; j_call: TRBJ2-3; d_call: NA; cdr3_aa: CASSFRQTDTQYF; cdr3_nt: TGTGCCAGCAGCTTCAGACAGACAGATACGCAGTATTTT
cdr3_length: 16; v_call: TRBV18; clone_size: NA; j_call: TRBJ1-3; d_call: TRBD1; cdr3_aa: CASSLGQGDSGNTIYF; cdr3_nt: TGTGCCAGCTCACTTGGACAGGGGGATTCTGGAAACACCATATATTTT
cdr3_length: 15; v_call: TRBV6-5; clone_size: NA; j_call: TRBJ1-1; d_call: NA; cdr3_aa: CASSRRASGNTEAFF; cdr3_nt: TGTGCCAGCAGTCGCAGGGCCTCGGGGAACACTGAAGCTTTCTTT
cdr3_length: 15; v_call: TRBV2; clone_size: NA; j_call: TRBJ2-2; d_call: TRBD1; cdr3_aa: CASSRDRGNTGELFF; cdr3_nt: TGTGCCAGCAGCCGGGACAGGGGGAACACCGGGGAGCTGTTTTTT
cdr3_length: 15; v_call: TRBV5-6; clone_size: once; j_call: TRBJ2-7; d_call: NA; cdr3_aa: CASSLVPGALREQYF; cdr3_nt: TGTGCCAGCAGCTTGGTCCCAGGGGCATTACGCGAGCAGTACTTC
cdr3_length: 14; v_call: TRBV29-1; clone_size: few; j_call: TRBJ1-4; d_call: NA; cdr3_aa: CSVARTATNEKLFF; cdr3_nt: TGCAGCGTTGCCAGGACAGCAACTAATGAAAAACTGTTTTTT
cdr3_length: 14; v_call: TRBV5-5; clone_size: NA; j_call: TRBJ1-1; d_call: NA; cdr3_aa: CASSLGPWNTEAFF; cdr3_nt: TGTGCCAGCAGCTTAGGACCTTGGAACACTGAAGCTTTCTTT
cdr3_length: 16; v_call: TRBV27; clone_size: NA; j_call: TRBJ2-5; d_call: TRBD2; cdr3_aa: CASSLRPAGGGETQYF; cdr3_nt: TGTGCCAGCAGTTTAAGGCCAGCGGGGGGAGGAGAGACCCAGTACTTC
cdr3_length: 15; v_call: TRBV5-4; clone_size: NA; j_call: TRBJ2-7; d_call: TRBD1; cdr3_aa: CASSLGDRGIYEQYF; cdr3_nt: TGTGCCAGCAGCTTGGGAGACAGGGGTATATACGAGCAGTACTTC
cdr3_length: 15; v_call: TRBV30; clone_size: NA; j_call: TRBJ1-5; d_call: TRBD1; cdr3_aa: CAWSTGTGFNQPQHF; cdr3_nt: TGTGCCTGGAGTACCGGGACAGGGTTCAATCAGCCCCAGCATTTT
cdr3_length: 15; v_call: TRBV6-5; clone_size: NA; j_call: TRBJ2-7; d_call: NA; cdr3_aa: CASSYSTRGAYEQYF; cdr3_nt: TGTGCCAGCAGTTACTCCACCCGTGGGGCCTACGAGCAGTACTTC
cdr3_length: 14; v_call: TRBV5-5; clone_size: few; j_call: TRBJ2-7; d_call: NA; cdr3_aa: CASSLGGRNYEQYF; cdr3_nt: TGTGCCAGCAGCTTGGGGGGACGGAACTACGAGCAGTACTTC
cdr3_length: 13; v_call: TRBV6-5; clone_size: NA; j_call: TRBJ1-6; d_call: NA; cdr3_aa: CASSYQGTSPLHF; cdr3_nt: TGTGCCAGCAGTTACCAGGGAACCTCACCCCTCCACTTT
cdr3_length: 12; v_call: TRBV30; clone_size: NA; j_call: TRBJ1-1; d_call: NA; cdr3_aa: CAWRRGYPEAFF; cdr3_nt: TGTGCCTGGAGGAGGGGGTACCCTGAAGCTTTCTTT
cdr3_length: 14; v_call: TRBV5-4; clone_size: NA; j_call: TRBJ2-7; d_call: TRBD2; cdr3_aa: CASTSTSGAYEQYF; cdr3_nt: TGTGCCAGCACTTCAACTAGCGGGGCTTACGAGCAGTACTTC
cdr3_length: 15; v_call: TRBV19; clone_size: NA; j_call: TRBJ1-2; d_call: TRBD1; cdr3_aa: CASSFRTGTNYGYTF; cdr3_nt: TGTGCCAGTAGTTTCCGGACAGGGACTAACTATGGCTACACCTTC
cdr3_length: 13; v_call: TRBV29-1; clone_size: NA; j_call: TRBJ2-3; d_call: NA; cdr3_aa: CSVEGVGSDTQYF; cdr3_nt: TGCAGCGTTGAAGGGGTGGGATCAGATACGCAGTATTTT
cdr3_length: 15; v_call: TRBV5-4; clone_size: NA; j_call: TRBJ1-4; d_call: NA; cdr3_aa: CASSRDREINEKLFF; cdr3_nt: TGTGCCAGCAGCAGAGACCGGGAGATCAATGAAAAACTGTTTTTT
cdr3_length: 14; v_call: TRBV7-6; clone_size: once; j_call: TRBJ2-5; d_call: NA; cdr3_aa: CASSLGLNQETQYF; cdr3_nt: TGTGCCAGCAGCTTAGGTCTTAACCAAGAGACCCAGTACTTC
cdr3_length: 14; v_call: TRBV15; clone_size: NA; j_call: TRBJ1-2; d_call: NA; cdr3_aa: CATSRDRVPYGYTF; cdr3_nt: TGTGCCACCAGCAGAGACCGGGTTCCCTATGGCTACACCTTC
cdr3_length: 15; v_call: TRBV5-1; clone_size: NA; j_call: TRBJ2-7; d_call: TRBD2; cdr3_aa: CASAPGGSVPYEQYF; cdr3_nt: TGCGCCAGCGCTCCCGGGGGGTCTGTCCCCTACGAGCAGTACTTC
cdr3_length: 17; v_call: TRBV19; clone_size: NA; j_call: TRBJ1-4; d_call: TRBD1; cdr3_aa: CASNNLGTGSTNEKLFF; cdr3_nt: TGTGCCAGTAATAACCTCGGGACAGGGTCAACTAATGAAAAACTGTTTTTT